This TCR beta chain was identified during a study of identical twins (dated by TCRdb to 2016 to 2017). Regarding the complete study: TCR alpha and beta repertoires from monozygotic twins, unrelated adults of various ages and cord blood were deep-sequenced to test whether fetal clonotypes persist. To rule out contamination, the twin experiments were replicated at different times with different library preparation protocols. Overall results and qualifications from the work: Compared with coincidental sharing between unrelated individuals, an excess of low generation-probability sequences was observed among out-of-frame TCR alpha sequences shared between twins. In monozygotic twins, out-of-frame TCR alpha sharing was systematically underestimated by recombination models, although the models agreed with sharing between unrelated individuals. Because the same donors could not be followed over many years, the conclusions depended on cross-sectional statistical analysis. A weaker excess of twin sharing was found in beta out-of-frame sequences because the signal-to-noise ratio was lowered by fewer shared sequences. Zero-insertion analyses could be partly confounded by invariant T cells such as MAIT and iNKT, although diverse VJ usage argued against such confounding for most clonotypes. Abundant cord blood beta clonotypes had fewer insertions, young adult naive repertoires showed a similar but weaker trend, and memory repertoires showed no such trend.

Library generation was performed with 5' RACE. TCRdb shows the sequencer as Illumina HiSeq 2000. A universal primer binding site was introduced by template switching, and a unique molecular identifier was present in the final cDNA, enabling accurate counting of TCR cDNA molecules. Specific primers in the conserved constant-segment region were used to synthesize first-strand cDNA for the TCR alpha and beta chains. To control for contamination, every cDNA library carried two barcodes: a SMART-Mk sample barcode plus Illumina barcodes. Two successive PCR steps introduced TruSeq adapter sequences along with Illumina sample barcodes. Sequencing of the TCR alpha and beta cDNA libraries was done on the Illumina HiSeq platform using custom primers. Per the source publication's procedure: Unique molecular identifiers were extracted from raw reads with MiGEC, and CDR3 positions were determined with MiXCR. Recombination models were inferred per individual with the repgenHMM and IGoR tools using an EM algorithm. The analysis of shared clonotypes was done with the tcR package in R, with sharing normalized by the product of cloneset sizes. Out-of-frame nonproductive sequences were analyzed to study raw recombination free of thymic and clonal selection effects. TCRdb reran the public reads through fastp at Q25 and MiXCR, keeping productive beta chains. Under each unique CDR3 protein, matching rows form one entry showing the most common genes and DNA. The V and J calls come from TCRdb's annotation, not from the publication. The sample table shows 550,000 to 800,000 distinct CDR3 sequences, and about 7.1% are seen once. Of the sample, 1.6% is held by the ten largest clones.

Every donor was a healthy Caucasian. The twin cohort consisted of three pairs of female monozygotic twins, all aged about 18 to 30 years. Peripheral blood mononuclear cells were used as the source from which RNA for TCR libraries was isolated. The germline V gene specifies SQVTM as CDR1 and ANQGSEA as CDR2. The CDR3 sequence holds 12 residues, the cysteine and phenylalanine included. Only the CDR3 region is kept as DNA, spanning 36 bases read in frame from base 1. V is clipped by 8 bases and J by 10 bases, and the sequence between their germline boundaries is 18 bases long. There are a few counts of this clonotype. What antigen it recognizes has not been identified. Qualities for individual bases were not recorded, and no much larger clone is one base off. These same records also appear under a second study, on yellow fever vaccine responses in identical twins. From that second study: The T cell response to vaccination in identical twins was reported by the authors to appear partly convergent and partly personalized. Focusing on identical twins, the study followed the T cell clones that responded to the vaccine, and did so with precision.

The chain is made from TRBV29-1 and TRBJ2-1; perhaps TRBD2 is the D gene, with 5 bases matching. The source of this sequence is a woman aged 18-35 years in good health. Sequencing was performed on PBMCs. The DNA sequence follows: TGCAGCCCCCGCGCGGCCACGGGGGAGCAGTTCTTC. This encodes CSPRAATGEQFF.